Sequencing of this T cell receptor (beta chain) was carried out in a study of blood T cell repertoires in COVID-19. Study summary: COVID-19 samples from acute and convalescent phases originated in the United States, Italy and Spain. In each case, the material was cDNA or gDNA derived from T cells, B-cell-depleted T cells, or PBMCs.

Method: immunoSEQ multiplex PCR; TCRdb's copy keeps in-frame clones and lacks some. This repertoire shows fewer than 40,000 clones, 70% to 90% found once; its top ten account for 0.55%. Germline V lookup: CDR1 GTSNPN, CDR2 SVGIG (reference sequence). This CDR3 spans 13 amino acids. V was shortened by 2 bases and J by 7 bases, with 9 bases between the two germline ends. The gene calls are TRBV30 and TRBJ1-6; D unresolved. This receptor was identified in a middle-aged woman with active or convalescent COVID-19. Sequenced material: peripheral blood. The chain's CDR3 is CAWSLLPNSPLHF. In DNA form, the CDR3 reads TGTGCCTGGAGTCTCCTACCAAATTCACCCCTCCACTTT.